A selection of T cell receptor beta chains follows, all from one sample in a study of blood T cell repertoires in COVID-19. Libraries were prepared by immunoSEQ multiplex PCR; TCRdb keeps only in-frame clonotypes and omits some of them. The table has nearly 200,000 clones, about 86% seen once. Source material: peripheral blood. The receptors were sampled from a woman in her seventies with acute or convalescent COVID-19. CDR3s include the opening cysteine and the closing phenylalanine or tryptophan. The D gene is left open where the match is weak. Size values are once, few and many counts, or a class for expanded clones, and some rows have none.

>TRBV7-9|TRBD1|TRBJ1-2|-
TGTGCCAGCAGCACACAGACGGACAGGGGGAGCTATGGCTACACCTTC
CASSTQTDRGSYGYTF
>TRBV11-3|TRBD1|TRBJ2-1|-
TGTGCCAGCAGCTCAGGGACAGGGAATATTAAGGATGAGCAGTTCTTC
CASSSGTGNIKDEQFF
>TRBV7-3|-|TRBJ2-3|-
TGTGCCAGCAGCCGAGACGGATCGGGAAAGGGAGATACGCAGTATTTT
CASSRDGSGKGDTQYF
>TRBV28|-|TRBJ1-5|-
TGTGCCAGCTCGCCCACAGGGTTCCAACAGCCCCAGCATTTT
CASSPTGFQQPQHF
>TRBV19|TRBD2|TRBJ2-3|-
TGTGCCAGTAGGGGGACTAGCGCTAGCACAGATACGCAGTATTTT
CASRGTSASTDTQYF
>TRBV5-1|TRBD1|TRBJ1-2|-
TGCGCCAGCAGAACCTCCGGGACAGACGACTATGGCTACACCTTC
CASRTSGTDDYGYTF
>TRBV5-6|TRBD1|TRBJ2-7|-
TGTGCCAGCAGCTCGGACAGGGAGTCCTACGAGCAGTACTTC
CASSSDRESYEQYF
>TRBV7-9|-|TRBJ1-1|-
TGTGCCAGCAGCTTCGGAGGACAGCCGAACACTGAAGCTTTCTTT
CASSFGGQPNTEAFF
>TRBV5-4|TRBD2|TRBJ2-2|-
TGTGCCAGCAGCTTGGCCGGCGGGAGGTCGGCCGGGGAGCTGTTTTTT
CASSLAGGRSAGELFF
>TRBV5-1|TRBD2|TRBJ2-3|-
TGCGCCAGCAGCTTGGGACTAGCGTCAGATACGCAGTATTTT
CASSLGLASDTQYF
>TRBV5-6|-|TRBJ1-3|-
TGTGCCAGCACCCGGACAGTATCTGGAAACACCATATATTTT
CASTRTVSGNTIYF
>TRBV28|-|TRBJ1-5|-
TGTGCCAGCAGTGGGGGAGGCTCGCAAGGGAATCAGCCCCAGCATTTT
CASSGGGSQGNQPQHF
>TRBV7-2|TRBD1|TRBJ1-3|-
TGTGCCAGCACTACCCCCGGGCAGGGGGCTATGGACACCATATATTTT
CASTTPGQGAMDTIYF
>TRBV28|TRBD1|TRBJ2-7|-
TGTGCCAGCAGGAGACAGGGGTCCCTTTCCTACGAGCAGTACTTC
CASRRQGSLSYEQYF
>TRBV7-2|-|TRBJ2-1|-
TGTGCCAGCAGCTTGGATCTCGGGTCCTACAATGAGCAGTTCTTC
CASSLDLGSYNEQFF
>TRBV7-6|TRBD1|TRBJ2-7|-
TGTGCCAGCAGACGGGGGACAGGGGGCTCCTACGAGCAGTACTTC
CASRRGTGGSYEQYF
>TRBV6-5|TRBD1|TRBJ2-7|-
TGTGCCAGCAGTAAGACAGGGGTTGAGCAGTACTTC
CASSKTGVEQYF
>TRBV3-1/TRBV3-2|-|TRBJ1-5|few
TGTGCCAGCAGCCAAGGGGGGCCGTATCAGCCCCAGCATTTT
CASSQGGPYQPQHF
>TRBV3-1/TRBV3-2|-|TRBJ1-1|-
TGTGCCAGCAGGGGGCAGCAGGTCGAAGGAGCTTTCTTT
CASRGQQVEGAFF
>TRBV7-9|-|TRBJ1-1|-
TGTGCCAGCAGCTTATCCTCGAACACTGAAGCTTTCTTT
CASSLSSNTEAFF
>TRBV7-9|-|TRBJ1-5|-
TGTGCCAGCAGCCAAAGCGGGGGCAGCAATCAGCCCCAGCATTTT
CASSQSGGSNQPQHF
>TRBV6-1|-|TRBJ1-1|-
TGTGCCAGCAGTGAACTAGGGGTATTTACTGAAGCTTTCTTT
CASSELGVFTEAFF
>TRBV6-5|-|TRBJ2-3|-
TGTGCCAGCTGGAGGGGGGGGCCCTTAGATACGCAGTATTTT
CASWRGGPLDTQYF
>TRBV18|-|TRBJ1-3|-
TGTGCCAGCTCAGTGACAGGTGACTCTGGAAACACCATATATTTT
CASSVTGDSGNTIYF
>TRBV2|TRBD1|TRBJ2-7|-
TGTGCCAGCAGTTACCGGGACAGGGAGTCCTACGAGCAGTACTTC
CASSYRDRESYEQYF
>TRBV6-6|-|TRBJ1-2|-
TGTGCCAGCAGTTACTCGATCGTCGGTGGCTACACCTTC
CASSYSIVGGYTF
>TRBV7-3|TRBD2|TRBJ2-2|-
TGTGCCAGCAGCCCCCGGGCTAGCGGGAGGGGCGGGGAGCTGTTTTTT
CASSPRASGRGGELFF
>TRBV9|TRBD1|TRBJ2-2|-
TGTGCCAGCAGCGCCTTACAGGGGACCACCGGGGAGCTGTTTTTT
CASSALQGTTGELFF
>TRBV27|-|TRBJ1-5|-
TGTGCCAGCGGCTCATTGGGCAATCAGCCCCAGCATTTT
CASGSLGNQPQHF
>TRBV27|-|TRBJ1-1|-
TGTGCCAGCAGACGATCATCGGGGGTGGCGAACACTGAAGCTTTCTTT
CASRRSSGVANTEAFF
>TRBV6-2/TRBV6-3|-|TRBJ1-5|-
TGTGCCAGCAGTTGGGGAGGGGGTGATCAGCCCCAGCATTTT
CASSWGGGDQPQHF
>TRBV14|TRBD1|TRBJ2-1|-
TGTGCCAGCAGCCTTATTCGACAGGGCTCCTACAATGAGCAGTTCTTC
CASSLIRQGSYNEQFF
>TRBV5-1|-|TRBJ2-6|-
TGCGCCAGCAGCTTGGGGCAGGGCAATAAGAGAGGGGCCAACGTCCTGACTTTC
CASSLGQGNKRGANVLTF
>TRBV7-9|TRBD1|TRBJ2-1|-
TGTGCCAGCAGCTTAGATACAGGGGCCTTGCAGTTCTTC
CASSLDTGALQFF
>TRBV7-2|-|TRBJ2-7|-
TGTGCCAGCAGCATAACACCAACCTACGAGCAGTACTTC
CASSITPTYEQYF
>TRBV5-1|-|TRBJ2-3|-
TGCGCCAGCAGCCCAAGCAGCGGAGCCACAGATACGCAGTATTTT
CASSPSSGATDTQYF
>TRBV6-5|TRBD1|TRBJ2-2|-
TGTGCCAGCAGTCCAGGGGGCAGGGGCACCGGGGAGCTGTTTTTT
CASSPGGRGTGELFF
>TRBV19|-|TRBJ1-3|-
TGTGCCAGTAGTTGGGCAGAGTCCTCTGGAAACACCATATATTTT
CASSWAESSGNTIYF
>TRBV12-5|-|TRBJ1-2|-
TGTGCTAGTGGTTTGGTACAAGGGGGAATCCGCGGCTACACCTTC
CASGLVQGGIRGYTF
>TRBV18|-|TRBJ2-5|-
TGTGCCAGCTCACCGAAGGGGCTGGAGACCCAGTACTTC
CASSPKGLETQYF
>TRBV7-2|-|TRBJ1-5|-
TGTGCCAGCAGCTTTCAAGGGGCCCCGGATCAGCCCCAGCATTTT
CASSFQGAPDQPQHF
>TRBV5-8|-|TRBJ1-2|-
TGTGCCAGCAGCCCTAAGAGGGGCTACACCTTC
CASSPKRGYTF
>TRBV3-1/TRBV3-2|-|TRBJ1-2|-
TGTGCCAGCAGCTCGCCAGGGGATGAAAGCTATGGCTACACCTTC
CASSSPGDESYGYTF
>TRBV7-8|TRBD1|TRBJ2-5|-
TGTGCCAGCAGCTTGACAGGGGCCCTCGCGGTGACCCAGTACTTC
CASSLTGALAVTQYF
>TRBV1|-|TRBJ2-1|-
TGCACCAGCAGCCAAAAATTGTCACCTAGCGGGGGGTCCAATGAGCAGTTCTTC
CTSSQKLSPSGGSNEQFF
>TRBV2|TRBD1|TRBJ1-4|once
TGTGCCAGCAGGGGGACAGCTGAAAAACTGTTTTTT
CASRGTAEKLFF
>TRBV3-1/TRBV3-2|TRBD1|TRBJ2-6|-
TGTGCCAGCAGCTTAAGTCATCCGGGACAGCGGAACTCTGGGGCCAACGTCCTGACTTTC
CASSLSHPGQRNSGANVLTF
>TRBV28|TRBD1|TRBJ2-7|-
TGTGCCAGCGACAGGGGGATTACCTACGAGCAGTACTTC
CASDRGITYEQYF
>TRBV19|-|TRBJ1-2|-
TGTGCCAGTAGTATGGGCTCGCCGGGGGGTGGCTACACCTTC
CASSMGSPGGGYTF
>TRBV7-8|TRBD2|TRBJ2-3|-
TGTGCCAGCAGCTTAACCGGGACTAGCGGCACAGATACGCAGTATTTT
CASSLTGTSGTDTQYF
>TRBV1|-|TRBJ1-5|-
TGCACCAGCAGCTCTCCCCGTGGGCACAATCAGCCCCAGCATTTT
CTSSSPRGHNQPQHF
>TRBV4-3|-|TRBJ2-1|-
TGCGCCAGCAGCCAAGCTCCCCCCAGCTCCTACAATGAGCAGTTCTTC
CASSQAPPSSYNEQFF
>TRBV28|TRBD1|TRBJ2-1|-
TGTGCCAGCAGTTTACCGGACAGGGCCTACAATGAGCAGTTCTTC
CASSLPDRAYNEQFF
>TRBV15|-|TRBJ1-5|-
TGTGCCACCAGCTCCCAACAGGGTTTTCAGCCCCAGCATTTT
CATSSQQGFQPQHF
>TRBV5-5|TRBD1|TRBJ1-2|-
TGTGCCAGCAGCTTGAGGCCACAGGGGAGCGGGAACTATGGCTACACCTTC
CASSLRPQGSGNYGYTF
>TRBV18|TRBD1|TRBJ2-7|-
TGTGCCAGCTCTTCGGGACAGGGCCCATCCTACGAGCAGTACTTC
CASSSGQGPSYEQYF
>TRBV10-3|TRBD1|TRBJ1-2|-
TGTGCCATCAGTGACCCCCCAGGGGCAGGGGGCATCAATGGCTACACCTTC
CAISDPPGAGGINGYTF